This entry concerns a single TCR beta chain. What it binds is unknown. There are 14 residues in the CDR3. CDR1 is SGHRS and CDR2 is YFSETQ in the germline V gene. The trim removed 5 bases at V and 4 bases at J, leaving 8 bases unmatched. The data are from a study of CD8+CD57+ T cells in acquired aplastic anemia. At the level of the study: Isolated CD4+ and CD8+ cells, once sorted, yielded DNA averaging about 3.4 ug. Healthy donor CD4+ cell samples had a mean of about 10.8 million reads. Findings and limits, study-wide: The number of CD8+ CDR3 sequences shared by patients and controls was approximately 31.

For CDR3 and TCR beta VDJ profiling, genomic DNA was the template used. TCRdb recomputed calls from the reads with MiXCR, one row per CDR3 protein. The sample shows 200,000 to 250,000 distinct CDR3 sequences, roughly 57% of them seen only once. The origin of this receptor is a human donor in good health. V usage is TRBV5-1 and J usage is TRBJ2-7, with 8 bases matching TRBD1. Sequenced input: sorted CD4+, CD8+, or CD8+CD57+ T cells (not recorded which) from PBMCs. CDR3 DNA sequence: TGCGCCAGCAGGAGGACAGGGCCGGAGTACGAGCAGTACTTC. Translation: CASRRTGPEYEQYF.